This entry is about one TCR beta chain. No antigen is known for it. Mismatch with germline at one junction end may stem from a read error. Germline lookup yields CDR1 MNHEY and CDR2 SMNVEV (reference sequence). This CDR3 is built from 11 residues. The source of the sample is a study of cytomegalovirus exposure and HLA in healthy donors. Findings and caveats of the study: The study put some 150 TCR beta chains on its list as cytomegalovirus-associated. Many donors shared some public TCRs, even though most TCR sequences were rare.

Among the donors, all were healthy bone marrow donors. In the PCR, 60 Vbeta and 13 Jbeta primers were used. The method was immunoSEQ multiplex PCR; TCRdb's version includes in-frame clones alone and lacks a portion of them. The sample lists a few hundred thousand clones; 60% to 85% were seen once. The receptor was derived from a man aged 35-49 years in good health and CMV-seronegative. Sequencing used PBMCs. The chain carries TRBV27 and TRBJ2-7; a weak D match, TRBD2 (6 bases). CDR3 in amino acids: CASGTGSLSHF. The CDR3 region has the DNA TGTGCCAGCGGGACTGGGTCCCTAAGTCACTTC.